This T cell receptor (beta chain) appears in the sequencing data of a study of T-cell memory formation after mild COVID-19. Study overall: Clustering of TCRs was largely donor specific.

This clonotype has just a few counts. TCRdb fed the 5' RACE reads into MiXCR, producing one record per CDR3 protein. The table records roughly 200,000 distinct CDR3 sequences, over 7.5% of them present only once. Germline CDR1 reads SGHAT; CDR2 reads FQNNGV. The CDR3 length is 18 residues. The trim removed 5 bases at V and 2 bases at J, leaving 16 bases unmatched. This clonotype was obtained from a man between 18 and 35 years old who had mild COVID-19 (a few samples of this study predate the infection). Cell type and time point are not known. Sequencing was performed on PBMCs or a T cell subset sorted from them (not recorded which). The chain joins TRBV11-2 to TRBJ2-3; TRBD1 aligns across 7 bases. DNA for the CDR3: TGTGCCAGCAGCCGACCCTCGAGGGGGCGACAGATCACAGATACGCAGTATTTT. Translation gives CASSRPSRGRQITDTQYF.